Below, 19 T cell receptor beta chains from the same sample are listed, as sequenced in a study of T cells in Graves' hyperthyroidism and ophthalmopathy. Template material for amplifying TCR beta CDR3 regions consisted of RNA transcripts. The HTBI set primed first-round TCR CDR3 RT-PCR. Each CDR3 protein is one row after TCRdb ran MiXCR on the multiplex PCR reads. In the table there are fewer than 800,000 distinct CDR3 sequences, 15% to 20% of which are singletons. Sequenced material: blood. The receptor source for this set is a young man with Graves' hyperthyroidism.

J is TRBJ1-5 and V is TRBV12-3 or TRBV12-4, with D possibly being TRBD1 (5 bases). The CDR3 is 15 amino acids. Between the trimmed V and J ends, which lost 5 bases and 2 bases, there was a span of 13 bases. CDR3 DNA sequence: TGTGCCAGCAGTACCCAGGGTCTTGGCAATCAGCCCCAGCATTTT. Translation gives CASSTQGLGNQPQHF.

The sample holds a few counts of this clonotype. A much larger clone lies a single base off, so this may be a read error. The V call is TRBV18, the J call TRBJ1-4; possibly TRBD1 for D (6 bases). Germline V lookup: CDR1 KGHSH, CDR2 LQKENI. The CDR3 has 15 residues. The CDR3 region is CASSPLGTTSEKLFF. The CDR3 DNA reads TGTGCCAGCTCACCACTAGGGACAACTAGTGAAAAACTGTTTTTT.

The rearrangement links TRBV6-9 to TRBJ1-5; no firm D call. From germline, CDR1 is MNHGY and CDR2 SVAAGI. CDR3 length equals 15 residues. Between the trimmed V and J ends, which lost 0 bases and 2 bases, there was a span of 8 bases. The CDR3 protein is CASSYSGEGNQPQHF. The CDR3 bases are TGTGCCAGCAGTTATTCCGGAGAGGGCAATCAGCCCCAGCATTTT.

The V gene is TRBV19, the J gene TRBJ1-5; 8 bases are shared with TRBD1. Losses at the gene ends were 1 base for V and 2 bases for J; bases not matched to a gene: 4. The germline gives CDR1 LNHDA, CDR2 SQIVND (reference sequence). The CDR3 is made up of 16 amino acids. The CDR3 region is CASSIAGGSGNQPQHF. For the CDR3, the DNA is TGTGCCAGTAGTATAGCAGGGGGCTCTGGCAATCAGCCCCAGCATTTT.

Only a few counts were recorded for this clonotype. V and J are TRBV7-8 and TRBJ1-6; 7 bases align to TRBD1. The CDR3 is 15 amino acids. Germline CDR1 reads SGHVS; CDR2 reads FQNEAQ. J gave up 11 bases and V 2 bases, and 9 bases lay outside the gene matches. CDR3 nucleotides: TGTGCCAGCAGCTTAAAGAACAGGGGACGGGCACCCCTCCACTTT. As protein: CASSLKNRGRAPLHF.

The sample holds many counts of this clonotype. The gene calls are TRBV11-3 and TRBJ2-7; unclear D gene. The V gene lost 2 bases and the J gene lost 5 bases, with 10 bases spanning the gap. CDR3 length equals 13 residues. Germline CDR1 is SGHNT and CDR2 is YENEEA. The CDR3 region has the DNA TGTGCCAGCAGCTTAAGGGTACTCAACGAGCAGTACTTC. Amino acids: CASSLRVLNEQYF.

The chain employs TRBV9 and TRBJ2-1; 8 positions agree with TRBD2. V shed 4 bases and J 4 bases; nucleotides not matched to a gene: 13. The CDR3 covers 17 residues. The germline V gene has CDR1 SGDLS and CDR2 YYNGEE. CDR3 in amino acids: CASSSTPGLGVYNEQFF. The CDR3 bases are TGTGCCAGCAGCTCGACCCCGGGACTAGGTGTATACAATGAGCAGTTCTTC.

This clonotype was observed a handful of times. The chain links TRBV9 to TRBJ2-3; D uncertain. The CDR3 covers 13 residues. Trimming shortened V by 0 bases and J by 4 bases, and 6 bases separated the two germline ends. The germline V gene encodes CDR1 SGDLS and CDR2 YYNGEE. Here the CDR3 reads CASSVGVPDTQYF. As DNA, the CDR3 is TGTGCCAGCAGCGTAGGGGTCCCAGATACGCAGTATTTT.

The chain joins TRBV7-9 to TRBJ1-4; unclear D gene. Per the germline V gene, CDR1 is SEHNR and CDR2 is FQNEAQ (reference sequence). The germline V and J ends were trimmed by 0 bases and 8 bases, with 10 bases remaining between them. The CDR3 is 14 residues long. The CDR3 region has the DNA TGTGCCAGCAGCTTAGCCGGGATTTACGAAAAACTGTTTTTT. It codes for CASSLAGIYEKLFF.

There are many counts of this clonotype. The genes are TRBV28 and TRBJ2-3; maybe TRBD1 (6 bases). The V gene's germline CDR1 is MDHEN and CDR2 SYDVKM. The CDR3 runs to 15 residues. Trimming shortened V by 5 bases and J by 1 base, and 13 bases separated the two germline ends. Here the CDR3 DNA reads TGTGCCAGCAGTCCCCAGGGGCGAGGCACAGATACGCAGTATTTT. Its protein product is CASSPQGRGTDTQYF.

V gene TRBV7-2 combines with J gene TRBJ2-1; D possibly uses TRBD1 or TRBD2 (6 bases each). This CDR3 has 15 amino acids. Per germline, CDR1 SGHTA and CDR2 FQGNSA. V was clipped by 1 base and J by 5 bases, with 12 bases between them. The CDR3: CASSLGGASNNEQFF. The CDR3 DNA is TGTGCCAGCAGCTTAGGGGGGGCCAGTAACAATGAGCAGTTCTTC.

The rearrangement links TRBV5-6 to TRBJ2-7, with D perhaps TRBD1 (5 bases). Germline V gene lookup returns CDR1 SGHDT and CDR2 YYEEEE. The CDR3 runs to 16 residues. Trimming removed 0 bases from V and 4 bases from J, with 17 bases in between. The DNA for the CDR3 is TGTGCCAGCAGCTTGGAAGGGTCCGCCAGGGTGTACGAGCAGTACTTC. Translation: CASSLEGSARVYEQYF.

This clonotype has only a few counts. The V gene is TRBV28, the J gene TRBJ2-3, with TRBD2 identical over 8 bases. This CDR3 contains 16 residues. With 10 bases clipped from V and 1 base from J, the junction kept 13 bases outside the gene matches. In germline, CDR1 is MDHEN, CDR2 SYDVKM. The CDR3 bases are TGTGCCACCATCGGGGGGGGGAGAGGGGGCACAGATACGCAGTATTTT. Protein product: CATIGGGRGGTDTQYF.

The chain combines TRBV12-3 or TRBV12-4 with TRBJ2-2; D gene unclear. V was trimmed by 8 bases and J by 6 bases, leaving 10 bases between them. The CDR3 contains 12 residues. CDR3 region: CASALVAGELFF. Written as DNA, the CDR3 is TGTGCCAGCGCCCTGGTAGCCGGGGAGCTGTTTTTT.

This clonotype was seen at least ten times. The J gene is TRBJ2-3, the V gene TRBV5-6; the D gene is possibly TRBD2 (6 bases). Germline loops: CDR1 SGHDT, CDR2 YYEEEE. Trimming took 1 base from V and 4 from J, leaving 7 bases between them. This CDR3 is built from 13 residues. This CDR3 reads CASSLTGADTQYF. The CDR3 bases are TGTGCCAGCAGCTTGACGGGGGCAGATACGCAGTATTTT.

In regard to this clonotype: A read error may explain this, as a much larger clone is one base away. Likely a read error: the CDR3 ends without its conserved phenylalanine or tryptophan. V gene TRBV12-3 or TRBV12-4 combines with J gene TRBJ2-4; tentatively, D is TRBD2 (6 bases). V dropped 2 bases and J dropped 1 base, with 15 bases sitting between them. The CDR3 loop spans 17 amino acids. The CDR3 here is CASSLMEGKGAKNIQYL. For the CDR3, the DNA is TGTGCCAGCAGTTTAATGGAGGGGAAAGGGGCCAAAAACATTCAGTACCTC.

This clonotype was seen many times. J is TRBJ1-2 and V is TRBV7-2; perhaps TRBD1 as D (5 bases). Trimming cost V 5 bases and J 8 bases, with 21 bases left between them. This CDR3 has 15 amino acids. Germline lookup yields CDR1 SGHTA and CDR2 FQGNSA. The CDR3 sequence is CASSTYRQGLKGYTF. The DNA of the CDR3 is TGTGCCAGCAGCACGTACCGGCAGGGTCTTAAGGGCTACACCTTC.

This clonotype was recorded many times. The chain joins TRBV7-8 to TRBJ2-1, with D possibly TRBD2 on 7 matching bases. The CDR3 runs to 16 residues. Germline V gene sequence: CDR1 SGHVS, CDR2 FQNEAQ. Deletions cut 2 bases from V and 7 bases from J, with 18 bases between. The CDR3 region has the DNA TGTGCCAGCAGCTTAAAAGGGGGAGGGCCTTTAAATGAGCAGTTCTTC. Protein: CASSLKGGGPLNEQFF.

This clonotype was counted many times. The chain carries TRBV14 and TRBJ2-7, with 8 bases aligning to TRBD2. The CDR3 consists of 15 residues. The V segment lost 0 bases and the J segment 5 bases; nucleotides outside the gene matches: 6. CDR1 SGHDN and CDR2 FVKESK come from the germline V gene. The CDR3: CASSQEWTSSDEQYF. The CDR3 region has the DNA TGTGCCAGCAGCCAAGAATGGACTAGCAGCGACGAGCAGTACTTC.